These T cell receptor beta chains were read from a single sample in a study of shared T cell receptors in the human thymus. Sequencing was performed with immunoSEQ multiplex PCR; in TCRdb, only in-frame clones are kept and a portion is missing. The table records 500,000 to 750,000 clones, roughly 90% of them present only once. These same data were also listed under a study on human thymus T cells.

The sequencing input was thymocytes. These receptors originate from a boy under two years old with a congenital heart defect. Each CDR3 is given with its conserved first and last residue. The D gene is left open where the match is weak. The size entry is marked missing in some rows and otherwise reads once, few, many or a size class.

clone_size j_call d_call v_call cdr3_aa cdr3_nt
NA TRBJ2-7 TRBD2 TRBV10-3 CAIKPSGGLNEQYF TGTGCCATCAAGCCTAGCGGGGGTCTGAACGAGCAGTACTTC
NA TRBJ1-4 NA TRBV4-1 CASSQGRLTNEKLFF TGCGCCAGCAGCCAAGGGAGGCTTACTAATGAAAAACTGTTTTTT
NA TRBJ2-7 TRBD2 TRBV10-1 CASSEVGLAGDPHEQYF TGCGCCAGCAGTGAGGTGGGACTAGCGGGAGATCCACACGAGCAGTACTTC
NA TRBJ1-5 TRBD1 TRBV19 CASSPQGGQPQHF TGTGCCAGTAGTCCCCAGGGGGGTCAGCCCCAGCATTTT
NA TRBJ2-7 NA TRBV14 CASSRDHQGFDEQYF TGTGCCAGCAGCCGCGATCATCAGGGGTTCGACGAGCAGTACTTC
NA TRBJ2-3 NA TRBV2 CASSESPGLDRTDTQYF TGTGCCAGCAGTGAATCCCCGGGGCTAGACAGGACAGATACGCAGTATTTT
NA TRBJ1-4 TRBD1 TRBV6-1 CASSGQGVANEKLFF TGTGCCAGCAGTGGACAGGGGGTGGCTAATGAAAAACTGTTTTTT
NA TRBJ2-1 NA TRBV21-1 CASSHGLASYNEQFF TGTGCCAGCAGCCATGGACTAGCGTCCTACAATGAGCAGTTCTTC
NA TRBJ2-7 TRBD1 TRBV4-1 CASSQVLGQDSYEQYF TGCGCCAGCAGCCAAGTATTGGGACAGGATTCCTACGAGCAGTACTTC
NA TRBJ2-7 NA TRBV4-3 CASSQDSAELYEQYF TGCGCCAGCAGCCAAGATTCAGCGGAGCTCTACGAGCAGTACTTC
NA TRBJ2-1 NA TRBV5-6 CASTRGGGITLYNEQFF TGTGCCAGCACCCGAGGGGGGGGCATCACCCTTTACAATGAGCAGTTCTTC
NA TRBJ2-1 NA TRBV9 CASSVARETRNEQFF TGTGCCAGCAGCGTAGCTCGGGAGACGCGCAATGAGCAGTTCTTC
NA TRBJ2-5 NA TRBV11-2 CASSFSRRGRQETQYF TGTGCCAGCAGCTTCTCCCGGCGGGGTAGGCAAGAGACCCAGTACTTC
few TRBJ1-3 TRBD1 TRBV19 CASSMRQGASGNTIYF TGTGCCAGTAGTATGCGCCAGGGGGCATCCGGAAACACCATATATTTT
NA TRBJ2-7 TRBD1 TRBV6-1 CASSEPQGANYEQYF TGTGCCAGCAGTGAACCCCAGGGGGCCAACTACGAGCAGTACTTC
NA TRBJ1-2 NA TRBV29-1 CSVAARGLVGYTF TGCAGCGTCGCTGCGCGGGGGCTAGTAGGCTACACCTTC
NA TRBJ2-7 NA TRBV12-5 CASGFLDSSFDEQYF TGTGCTAGTGGTTTTCTAGACAGTTCTTTTGACGAGCAGTACTTC
NA TRBJ1-2 NA TRBV7-9 CASSTELANYGYTF TGTGCCAGCAGCACAGAGTTAGCTAACTATGGCTACACCTTC
NA TRBJ2-7 NA TRBV10-1 CASVPSPQPLYEQYF TGCGCCAGCGTACCTAGCCCCCAACCCCTCTACGAGCAGTACTTC
NA TRBJ2-7 NA TRBV27 CASSYLGSNSEQYF TGTGCCAGCAGCTACCTCGGGTCTAACTCCGAGCAGTACTTC
NA TRBJ1-5 TRBD1 TRBV29-1 CSVRTGGSNQPQHF TGCAGCGTCCGGACAGGGGGGAGCAATCAGCCCCAGCATTTT
NA TRBJ2-7 NA TRBV9 CASSAGSRYEQYF TGTGCCAGCAGCGCCGGGAGCCGCTACGAGCAGTACTTC
few TRBJ1-5 NA TRBV4-3 CASSRHPGERQPQHF TGCGCCAGCAGCCGCCACCCGGGGGAAAGACAGCCCCAGCATTTT
NA TRBJ2-7 NA TRBV21-1 CANEALAGGPGYEQYF TGTGCCAACGAGGCCCTAGCGGGAGGGCCTGGGTACGAGCAGTACTTC
NA TRBJ2-3 TRBD2 TRBV15 CATSRDAGLAGSSDTQYF TGTGCCACCAGCAGAGATGCAGGACTAGCGGGATCCTCAGATACGCAGTATTTT
NA TRBJ2-3 TRBD2 TRBV19 CASSLGGRYTDTQYF TGTGCCAGTAGTTTGGGCGGGAGGTACACAGATACGCAGTATTTT
NA TRBJ2-1 TRBD1 TRBV9 CASSVTTGENEQFF TGTGCCAGCAGCGTAACCACAGGGGAGAATGAGCAGTTCTTC
few TRBJ2-7 NA TRBV11-1 CASSPLRVGNYEQYF TGTGCCAGCAGCCCCCTGCGGGTTGGGAACTACGAGCAGTACTTC
NA TRBJ2-1 TRBD2 TRBV30 CAWSVRLAGGPGAYEQFF TGTGCCTGGAGTGTACGACTAGCGGGAGGGCCTGGGGCCTATGAGCAGTTCTTC